Listed below are T cell receptor beta chains from one sample, sequenced in a study of CD8+CD57+ T cells in acquired aplastic anemia. TCRdb re-analysed the reads in MiXCR, keeping a single row per CDR3 protein. The sample carries some 190,000 distinct CDR3 sequences, 40% to 50% recorded once. The sample comprised sorted CD4+, CD8+, or CD8+CD57+ T cells (not recorded which) from PBMCs. These receptor sequences come from a human donor in good health. Both conserved end residues are part of each CDR3. Fields, in order: V gene, clone size, D gene, J gene, CDR3 protein, CDR3 DNA. D genes are given only for firm matches. Clone size is shown for a subset of rows, as once, few, many or a class of expanded clone.

TRBV20-1	.	TRBD2	TRBJ2-7	CSQTSGSYEQYF	TGCAGTCAAACTAGCGGGAGTTACGAGCAGTACTTC
TRBV29-1	.	.	TRBJ1-1	CSVVMARGSNEAFF	TGCAGCGTTGTCATGGCCAGGGGAAGTAATGAAGCTTTCTTT
TRBV11-1	few	TRBD2	TRBJ2-1	CASSLAGLAEDLEQFF	TGTGCCAGCAGCTTAGCGGGACTAGCGGAAGACTTGGAGCAGTTCTTC
TRBV10-3	medium-sized	TRBD1	TRBJ2-5	CAISAVGTGGETQYF	TGTGCCATCAGTGCGGTCGGGACAGGGGGGGAGACCCAGTACTTC
TRBV20-1	many	.	TRBJ1-1	CSATRGNTEAFF	TGCAGTGCTACCCGAGGAAACACTGAAGCTTTCTTT
TRBV6-6	many	TRBD1	TRBJ2-7	CASSYSTGVTYEQYF	TGTGCCAGCAGTTACTCTACAGGGGTCACCTACGAGCAGTACTTC
TRBV19	.	.	TRBJ2-7	CASSISRGYEQYF	TGTGCCAGTAGTATTAGTAGGGGTTACGAGCAGTACTTC
TRBV30	once	TRBD1	TRBJ1-6	CAWSVEAGQGNSPLHF	TGTGCCTGGAGTGTAGAGGCGGGACAGGGGAATTCACCCCTCCACTTT
TRBV12-3/TRBV12-4	many	TRBD2	TRBJ2-3	CASRTSGGSTDTQYF	TGTGCCAGCAGAACTAGCGGGGGGAGCACAGATACGCAGTATTTT
TRBV9	many	.	TRBJ2-3	CASSLDSTDTQYF	TGTGCCAGCAGCCTAGATAGCACAGATACGCAGTATTTT
TRBV7-9	many	.	TRBJ2-1	CASSPAVGAYNEQFF	TGTGCCAGCAGCCCGGCGGTCGGGGCCTACAATGAGCAGTTCTTC
TRBV20-1	once	.	TRBJ1-2	CSARGGGSYGYTF	TGCAGTGCTAGAGGGGGGGGCTCCTATGGCTACACCTTC
TRBV18	.	TRBD1	TRBJ2-7	CASSPLGQGSSYEQYF	TGTGCCAGCTCACCCTTAGGACAGGGATCCTCCTACGAGCAGTACTTC
TRBV20-1	.	TRBD2	TRBJ2-3	CSASGILTSGRSDTQYF	TGCAGTGCTAGTGGGATACTAACTAGCGGGAGGTCAGATACGCAGTATTTT
TRBV2	.	TRBD1	TRBJ1-6	CASTDRGNSPLHF	TGTGCCAGCACAGACAGGGGCAATTCACCCCTCCACTTT
TRBV14	once	.	TRBJ2-7	CASSLRRQVTEQYF	TGTGCCAGCAGTCTGAGGAGACAGGTCACGGAGCAGTACTTC
TRBV6-6	many	.	TRBJ2-3	CASSYGTASTDTQYF	TGTGCCAGCAGTTACGGGACGGCTAGCACAGATACGCAGTATTTT
TRBV24-1	few	.	TRBJ2-3	CATSEAGADTQYF	TGTGCCACCAGTGAGGCGGGCGCAGATACGCAGTATTTT
TRBV7-3	.	.	TRBJ2-1	CASSFDLVANEQFF	TGTGCCAGCAGCTTTGACCTCGTAGCGAATGAGCAGTTCTTC
TRBV6-5	many	TRBD1	TRBJ1-2	CASSYYGTGNYGYTF	TGTGCCAGCAGTTATTACGGGACAGGGAACTATGGCTACACCTTC
TRBV28	.	TRBD2	TRBJ2-1	CASSPGTNNDQFF	TGTGCCAGCAGTCCAGGGACTAACAATGATCAGTTCTTC
TRBV29-1	many	.	TRBJ2-5	CSVEGGLGETQYF	TGCAGCGTTGAAGGGGGGTTGGGAGAGACCCAGTACTTC
TRBV7-9	once	.	TRBJ1-3	CASSDAGNTIYF	TGTGCCAGCAGCGACGCCGGAAACACCATATATTTT
TRBV2	once	TRBD1	TRBJ2-7	CASETGGWEQYF	TGTGCCAGCGAGACAGGGGGTTGGGAGCAGTACTTC
TRBV9	many	.	TRBJ1-6	CASSAGRYNSPLHF	TGTGCCAGCAGCGCGGGACGGTATAATTCACCCCTCCACTTT
TRBV20-1	.	TRBD1	TRBJ1-4	CSARTRTGINEKLFF	TGCAGTGCTAGAACCCGGACAGGCATAAATGAAAAACTGTTTTTT
TRBV24-1	.	.	TRBJ2-3	CATSVRDTQYF	TGTGCCACCAGTGTAAGAGATACGCAGTATTTT
TRBV5-1	.	.	TRBJ2-7	CASSSTVQGNVAYEQYF	TGCGCCAGCAGCTCAACAGTTCAGGGGAACGTGGCCTACGAGCAGTACTTC
TRBV2	.	TRBD1	TRBJ1-1	CASRLTGVGTEAFF	TGTGCCAGCAGACTGACAGGGGTTGGCACTGAAGCTTTCTTT
TRBV19	many	.	TRBJ2-1	CASSIAGANNEQFF	TGTGCCAGTAGTATAGCCGGGGCGAACAATGAGCAGTTCTTC
TRBV7-2	many	.	TRBJ1-5	CASSRRFDSNQPQHF	TGTGCCAGCAGCCGGAGGTTTGATAGCAATCAGCCCCAGCATTTT
TRBV16	many	.	TRBJ2-2	CASSMDRNTGELFF	TGTGCCAGCAGCATGGACAGAAACACCGGGGAGCTGTTTTTT
TRBV10-3	many	.	TRBJ2-3	CASYRSGADTQYF	TGTGCCAGCTACAGGTCTGGGGCAGATACGCAGTATTTT
TRBV5-1	.	.	TRBJ2-1	CASSLAYGEQFF	TGCGCCAGCAGCTTGGCGTACGGAGAGCAGTTCTTC
TRBV11-1	.	TRBD1	TRBJ1-2	CASSSSGQQKNYGYTF	TGTGCCAGCAGCTCGTCGGGACAGCAAAAAAACTATGGCTACACCTTC
TRBV19	few	.	TRBJ2-3	CASKEGGDADTQYF	TGTGCCAGTAAGGAAGGCGGGGACGCAGATACGCAGTATTTT
TRBV15	.	TRBD1	TRBJ1-2	CATSRVQARGQDGYTF	TGTGCCACCAGCAGAGTCCAGGCCAGGGGGCAAGATGGCTACACCTTC
TRBV24-1	.	.	TRBJ1-1	CATSDSVGTTGAFF	TGTGCCACCAGTGACTCAGTCGGGACAACGGGGGCTTTCTTT
TRBV2	once	.	TRBJ2-7	CASSDPWGGGYEQYF	TGTGCCAGCAGTGACCCCTGGGGCGGAGGCTACGAGCAGTACTTC
TRBV12-3/TRBV12-4	.	TRBD1	TRBJ1-2	CASSSGTGVLGYGYTF	TGTGCCAGCAGTTCCGGGACAGGGGTTTTGGGGTATGGCTACACCTTC
TRBV15	few	.	TRBJ2-1	CATSRDKGGNEQFF	TGTGCCACCAGCAGAGATAAAGGGGGCAATGAGCAGTTCTTC
TRBV20-1	.	.	TRBJ2-1	CSARDVNYSSYNEQFF	TGCAGTGCTAGAGATGTGAATTATTCTTCCTACAATGAGCAGTTCTTC
TRBV19	.	.	TRBJ1-2	CARAGTFGYTF	TGTGCTAGAGCAGGGACATTCGGCTACACCTTC
TRBV19	.	.	TRBJ2-1	CATSTGRSYNEQFF	TGTGCCACTTCGACAGGCCGGTCCTACAATGAGCAGTTCTTC
TRBV7-8	.	TRBD2	TRBJ2-7	CASSTTSGGPKGEQYF	TGTGCCAGCAGCACGACTAGCGGGGGACCTAAGGGCGAGCAGTACTTC
TRBV5-6	.	.	TRBJ2-7	CASSEEMRGSSYEQYF	TGTGCCAGCAGCGAAGAGATGCGAGGTAGCTCCTACGAGCAGTACTTC
TRBV25-1	.	.	TRBJ1-2	CASSQGGGDGYTF	TGTGCCAGCAGTCAAGGTGGGGGGGATGGCTACACCTTC
TRBV7-8	.	.	TRBJ1-1	CASSLAADTEAFF	TGTGCCAGCAGCTTAGCGGCGGACACTGAAGCTTTCTTT
TRBV12-3/TRBV12-4	.	TRBD2	TRBJ2-1	CASSLDGGVLTEQFF	TGTGCCAGCAGTTTAGACGGGGGGGTCCTTACGGAGCAGTTCTTC
TRBV29-1	.	TRBD2	TRBJ2-1	CSVVGLAGAFSYNEQFF	TGCAGCGTTGTTGGCCTAGCGGGGGCCTTCTCCTACAATGAGCAGTTCTTC
TRBV29-1	.	.	TRBJ2-3	CSVEAPGADTQYF	TGCAGCGTTGAAGCCCCCGGAGCAGATACGCAGTATTTT
TRBV20-1	few	.	TRBJ2-1	CSASGASYNEQFF	TGCAGTGCTAGCGGTGCCTCCTACAATGAGCAGTTCTTC
TRBV2	.	.	TRBJ2-1	CASSPGLSSYNEQFF	TGTGCCAGCAGTCCCGGGCTCAGCTCCTACAATGAGCAGTTCTTC
TRBV24-1	once	.	TRBJ1-6	CATSDSTGNSPLHF	TGTGCCACCAGTGATTCAACAGGAAATTCACCCCTCCACTTT
TRBV20-1	many	.	TRBJ1-4	CSAYQGTGNEKLFF	TGCAGTGCTTACCAGGGAACCGGAAATGAAAAACTGTTTTTT
TRBV6-2/TRBV6-3	.	.	TRBJ1-1	CASLRGREAFF	TGTGCCAGCTTACGGGGCCGGGAAGCTTTCTTT
TRBV4-1	many	TRBD2	TRBJ2-2	CASSQPGLAAGELFF	TGCGCCAGCAGCCAGCCGGGACTAGCGGCCGGGGAGCTGTTTTTT